Below, 30 T cell receptor beta chains from the same sample are listed, as sequenced in a study of blood T cell repertoires in COVID-19 (dated by TCRdb to the early 2020s). Library preparation employed the immunoSEQ multiplex PCR assay. Sourced from immuneACCESS, this table was stored by TCRdb with only in-frame sequences that have V and J called. A share of the clones is absent; for the studies checked, an unresolved V gene accounts for under half, and the remainder has no known explanation. For this sample the table gives some 100,000 clones, of which about 88% were detected only once. 17% of the sample belongs to the ten largest clones. Sequenced input: peripheral blood. The receptor source for this set is a woman between 55 and 75 years old with acute or convalescent COVID-19.

This rearrangement joins TRBV4-3 to TRBJ1-2; D remains ambiguous. V was shortened by 0 bases and J by 7 bases, with 12 bases between the two germline ends. CDR1 and CDR2 (germline): LGHNA, YSLEER. The CDR3 contains 14 residues. The CDR3 DNA sequence: TGCGCCAGCAGCCAAGATCGAGGGTTTTTTGGCTACACCTTC. It yields the protein CASSQDRGFFGYTF.

The rearrangement uses TRBV6-1 and TRBJ2-1, with D perhaps matching TRBD1 (5 bases). Germline-derived CDR1 and CDR2 are MNHNS and SASEGT. V lost 2 bases and J 12 bases, leaving 14 bases between the germline ends. This CDR3 spans 13 amino acids. This chain's CDR3 is CASSELGVGVQFF. CDR3 coding DNA: TGTGCCAGCAGTGAATTAGGGGTAGGCGTGCAGTTCTTC.

The V gene is TRBV7-9, the J gene TRBJ2-5; D remains ambiguous. Germline CDR1 and CDR2: SEHNR and FQNEAQ (reference sequence). V lost 7 bases and J lost 2, with 17 bases in between. The CDR3 contains 15 residues. The CDR3 spells CASTLGRNEQETQYF. The CDR3 nucleotides read TGTGCCAGCACCCTAGGCCGCAATGAGCAAGAGACCCAGTACTTC.

This sequence joins TRBV5-1 and TRBJ2-5, with TRBD2 identical over 11 bases. The CDR3 has 15 residues. V lost 4 bases, J lost 13 bases, and 15 bases stayed unmatched. From germline, CDR1 is SGHRS and CDR2 YFSETQ. CDR3 sequence reads: CASSASSGGPAGSYF. CDR3 sequence (DNA): TGCGCCAGCAGCGCATCTAGCGGGGGGCCGGCTGGATCGTACTTC.

The sample holds one count of this clone. This chain connects TRBV28 to TRBJ2-7; possibly TRBD1 for D (7 bases). The CDR3 is 13 amino acids. The ends were cut back, 8 bases at V and 2 bases at J, with 13 bases in the middle. Germline V gene data show CDR1 as MDHEN and CDR2 as SYDVKM. CDR3 sequence reads: CASAGQSTYEQYF. Here the CDR3 DNA reads TGTGCCAGCGCGGGACAGTCAACCTACGAGCAGTACTTC.

DNA for the CDR3: TGTGCCAGTAGTATTCGTCTTGTCCCCGGGTCTCCCGCGTCACCCCTCCACTTT. Translating gives CASSIRLVPGSPASPLHF. This chain uses TRBV19 with TRBJ1-6, with D unclear. CDR1 is LNHDA, CDR2 SQIVND, per germline (reference sequence). V was cut by 3 bases and J by 10 bases, with 25 bases left in between. The CDR3 is made up of 18 amino acids.

This rearrangement joins TRBV5-1 to TRBJ2-7, with a possible D match to TRBD1 (5 bases). In germline, CDR1 is SGHRS, CDR2 YFSETQ. The CDR3 spans 12 residues. Deletions cut 2 bases from V and 9 bases from J, with 12 bases between. Here the CDR3 reads CASSLTGVGQYF. CDR3 nucleotide sequence: TGCGCCAGCAGCTTAACAGGTGTGGGGCAGTACTTC.

This clone was detected many times. Other nucleotide sequences in the sample specify the same CDR3. The CDR3 bases are TGCGCCAGCAGCTCAAGTAGCGGGGGGGCCGAGACCCAGTACTTC. It codes for CASSSSSGGAETQYF. The genes are TRBV5-1 and TRBJ2-5; TRBD2 matches 11 bases. V shed 3 bases and J 5 bases; nucleotides not matched to a gene: 6. The CDR3 extends over 15 amino acids. Germline CDR1 SGHRS, CDR2 YFSETQ.

The chain employs TRBV28 and TRBJ1-6, with TRBD1 as a possible D gene (5 bases). Germline V gene sequence: CDR1 MDHEN, CDR2 SYDVKM. The CDR3 spans 14 residues. V lost 5 bases and J lost 11, with 16 bases in between. CDR3 loop: CASSPNRKVAPLHF. In nucleotides, the CDR3 is TGTGCCAGCAGTCCAAACAGGAAGGTGGCACCCCTCCACTTT.

This clone showed up just a few times. The CDR3 DNA reads as TGCGCCAGCAGCCAAGCTACAGGGGGTTTCTATGGCTACACCTTC. Residues: CASSQATGGFYGYTF. V gene TRBV4-3 combines with J gene TRBJ1-2; TRBD1 matches 8 bases. Germline V gives CDR1 LGHNA, CDR2 YSLEER. The CDR3 is 15 amino acids. The V gene end was trimmed by 1 base and the J gene end by 4 bases; junction bases not matched to a gene: 5.

J is TRBJ2-1 and V is TRBV7-6; perhaps TRBD1 as D (6 bases). V was shortened by 4 bases and J by 11 bases, with 9 bases between the two germline ends. The germline gives CDR1 SGHVS, CDR2 FNYEAQ. The CDR3 has 11 amino acids. CDR3 amino acids: CASSSTGKQFF. As DNA, the CDR3 is TGTGCCAGCAGCTCCACAGGGAAGCAGTTCTTC.

This rearrangement joins TRBV12-3 or TRBV12-4 to TRBJ1-6; D remains unclear. The V gene lost 7 bases and the J gene lost 4 bases, with 5 bases spanning the gap. This CDR3 has 12 amino acids. The CDR3 spells CASTNYNSPLHF. CDR3 sequence (DNA): TGTGCCAGCACCAATTATAATTCACCCCTCCACTTT.

This chain's CDR3 is CATSGRGNSDGYTF. CDR3 sequence (DNA): TGTGCCACCAGCGGCCGGGGGAATTCGGATGGCTACACCTTC. V is TRBV15 and J is TRBJ1-2; D possibly corresponds to TRBD1 (5 bases). CDR1 and CDR2 from the germline V gene are LNHNV and YYDKDF (reference sequence). Trimming took 5 bases from V and 6 from J, leaving 16 bases between them. The CDR3 consists of 14 residues. Full variable domain (missing parts from reference TRBV15 and TRBJ1-2): DAMVIQNPRYQVTQFGKPVTLSCSQTLNHNVMYWYQQKSSQAPKLLFHYYDKDFNNEADTPDNFQSRRPNTSFCFLDIRSPGLGDTAMYLCATSGRGNSDGYTFGSGTRLTVV.

This clone has a handful of counts. CDR3 in amino acids: CASSFGTSGGDGGDEQFF. The CDR3 DNA sequence: TGTGCCAGTAGTTTCGGGACTAGCGGGGGGGACGGTGGGGATGAGCAGTTCTTC. The rearrangement joins TRBV19 to TRBJ2-1; TRBD2 aligns across 16 bases. The CDR3 runs to 18 residues. Trimming at V came to 5 bases and at J to 8 bases, leaving 12 bases not matched to a gene. The V gene's germline CDR1 is LNHDA and CDR2 SQIVND (reference sequence).

The chain combines TRBV6-6 with TRBJ1-1; no reliable D call. Deletions cut 3 bases from V and 2 bases from J, with 7 bases between. The CDR3 sequence is 13 residues long. The V gene's germline CDR1 is MNHNY and CDR2 SVGAGI (reference sequence). The CDR3 reads CASSYNVNTEAFF. The CDR3 region has the DNA TGTGCCAGCAGTTATAATGTTAACACTGAAGCTTTCTTT.

This chain connects TRBV30 to TRBJ1-4; D perhaps matches TRBD1 (5 bases). The V end was cut by 4 bases, the J end by 6 bases, with 12 bases between. The length of the CDR3 is 13 residues. CDR1 GTSNPN and CDR2 SVGIG come from the germline V gene (reference sequence). This CDR3 reads CAWKAGLYEKLFF. CDR3 coding DNA: TGTGCCTGGAAGGCAGGGTTGTATGAAAAACTGTTTTTT.

V is TRBV4-3 and J is TRBJ2-4; the D is unclear. V dropped 4 bases and J dropped 5 bases, with 18 bases sitting between them. This CDR3 has 16 amino acids. Germline lookup yields CDR1 LGHNA and CDR2 YSLEER. CDR3 nucleotides: TGCGCCAGCAGCCTAGGTCCCGGAGCCTCCGAAAACATTCAGTACTTC. Translated: CASSLGPGASENIQYF.

This clone is medium-sized. The V gene is TRBV30, the J gene TRBJ1-4; no reliable D call. CDR3 size: 13 residues. Germline V gene sequence: CDR1 GTSNPN, CDR2 SVGIG (reference sequence). Trimming pared 2 bases from V and 4 bases from J, leaving 8 bases between. This CDR3 is CAWSLNSNEKLFF. The CDR3 nucleotides are TGTGCCTGGAGTCTTAACAGTAATGAAAAACTGTTTTTT.

The chain is built from TRBV20-1 and TRBJ1-2; a possible D gene is TRBD1 (5 bases). V shed 3 bases and J shed 4 bases, with 12 bases lying between them. The length of the CDR3 is 13 residues. Germline lookup yields CDR1 DFQATT and CDR2 SNEGSKA (reference sequence). As DNA, the CDR3 is TGCAGTGCTAGTAGGGAGGGGAGCTATGGCTACACCTTC. Translating it yields CSASREGSYGYTF.

V is TRBV7-2 and J is TRBJ1-1; possible D gene TRBD1, 6 bases. Trimming pared 5 bases from V and 11 bases from J, leaving 21 bases between. This CDR3 has 14 amino acids. Looked up from germline, CDR1 is SGHTA and CDR2 is FQGNSA. The CDR3 protein is CASSPIPQTGSAFF. The CDR3 DNA follows: TGTGCCAGCAGCCCAATACCTCAGACAGGATCGGCTTTCTTT.

The CDR3 DNA follows: TGTGCCATCACGCTGGGGCAGGGCACAGATACGCAGTATTTT. It encodes CAITLGQGTDTQYF. The chain joins TRBV10-3 to TRBJ2-3; possibly TRBD1 for D (5 bases). This CDR3 region has 14 residues. CDR1 and CDR2 (germline): ENHRY, SYGVKD. The V and J ends lost 7 bases and 1 base respectively, with 12 bases between them.

V is TRBV6-1 and J is TRBJ1-4; D uncertain. V shed 2 bases and J shed 7 bases, with 8 bases lying between them. The germline CDR1 and CDR2 sequences are MNHNS and SASEGT. This CDR3 has 13 amino acids. In DNA, the CDR3 is TGTGCCAGCAGTGAAACCGGGGTTGAAAAACTGTTTTTT. Its protein is CASSETGVEKLFF.

The V and J genes are TRBV6-1 and TRBJ1-2; perhaps TRBD1 as D (6 bases). The length of the CDR3 is 16 residues. Germline lookup yields CDR1 MNHNS and CDR2 SASEGT. Trimming pared 0 bases from V and 5 bases from J, leaving 16 bases between. The CDR3 region has the DNA TGTGCCAGCAGTGAAGCGATGCGAGGGGGGGGATATGGCTACACCTTC. Protein sequence: CASSEAMRGGGYGYTF.

This chain connects TRBV12-5 to TRBJ2-3; 7 positions match TRBD2. CDR3 length: 16 residues. The germline CDR1 and CDR2 sequences are LGHNT and FRNRAP. J lost 1 base, V lost 1 base, and 5 bases had no gene match. The chain's CDR3 is CASGLGLAGGTDTQYF. The DNA for the CDR3 is TGTGCTAGTGGTTTGGGTCTTGCGGGGGGCACAGATACGCAGTATTTT.

The chain joins TRBV7-2 to TRBJ2-7; D ambiguous. The germline CDR1 and CDR2 sequences are SGHTA and FQGNSA. With 2 bases removed from V and 3 bases from J, the gap between germline ends came to 8 bases. The CDR3 contains 13 residues. CDR3 region: CASSLLSYYEQYF. CDR3 bases: TGTGCCAGCAGCTTACTGTCCTACTACGAGCAGTACTTC. Drawing the rest from reference TRBV7-2 and TRBJ2-7, the complete variable domain is GAGVSQSPSNKVTEKGKDVELRCDPISGHTALYWYRQSLGQGLEFLIYFQGNSAPDKSGLPSDRFSAERTGGSVSTLTIQRTQQEDSAVYLCASSLLSYYEQYFGPGTRLTVT.

V usage is TRBV24-1 and J usage is TRBJ2-3; 9 nucleotides match TRBD2. CDR3 length: 14 residues. Looked up from germline, CDR1 is KGHDR and CDR2 is SFDVKD. V was pared by 7 bases and J by 5 bases, with 6 bases of the junction left unmatched. The CDR3, as DNA: TGTGCCACCAGACCTAGCGGGGAGGGAGATACGCAGTATTTT. Translating gives CATRPSGEGDTQYF.

The chain uses TRBV28 and TRBJ1-4, with unresolved D. Germline loops: CDR1 MDHEN, CDR2 SYDVKM. CDR3 size: 12 residues. V was trimmed by 6 bases and J by 6 bases, leaving 8 bases between them. Here the CDR3 DNA reads TGTGCCAGCAGGCAGGCAGATGAAAAACTGTTTTTT. Its protein product is CASRQADEKLFF.

There are many counts of this clone. This chain links TRBV19 with TRBJ1-5; no firm D call. This CDR3 region has 15 residues. In germline, CDR1 is LNHDA, CDR2 SQIVND (reference sequence). The V end was cut by 3 bases, the J end by 0 bases, with 9 bases between. This chain's CDR3 is CASSMARHSNQPQHF. CDR3 DNA: TGTGCCAGTAGTATGGCCAGACATAGCAATCAGCCCCAGCATTTT.

This sequence joins TRBV1 and TRBJ2-7; TRBD2 reflects the table's D call only, with no check against the DNA. TRBV1 is described as a pseudogene. The CDR3 runs to 18 residues. The DNA of the CDR3 is TGCACCAGCAGCCAAGTCCACACGGTTGCGGGGGTGTCCTACGAGCAGTACTTC. Its translation is CTSSQVHTVAGVSYEQYF.

The J gene is TRBJ2-2, the V gene TRBV5-1; 7 bases fit TRBD1. The CDR3 is made up of 15 amino acids. Germline V gene data show CDR1 as SGHRS and CDR2 as YFSETQ. Losses at the gene ends were 4 bases for V and 0 bases for J; bases not matched to a gene: 3. The CDR3 region is CASSQTGPNTGELFF. CDR3 nucleotides: TGCGCCAGCAGCCAGACAGGGCCGAACACCGGGGAGCTGTTTTTT.